This T cell receptor beta chain comes out of a study of radiation and T cells in renal cell carcinoma. Whole-study findings and limits: Without pretreatment biopsies, baseline tumor clonotype presence was undetermined.

The repertoire was sequenced with immunoSEQ multiplex PCR; TCRdb's copy has only in-frame clones and lacks some. The sample yields approximately 23,000 clones, about 51% seen once. Details on this clone: What it binds is unknown.

The treatment: 15 Gy SBRT to primary tumor, nephrectomy 4 weeks later. The tumor was a clear cell renal cell carcinoma. Germline CDR1 is MNHNY and CDR2 is SVGAGI (reference sequence). The CDR3 totals 15 residues. The V segment lost 5 bases and the J segment 0 bases; nucleotides outside the gene matches: 2. The sample here was tumor tissue, taken from a patient whose treatment included radiotherapy and nephrectomy. The rearrangement joins TRBV6-6 to TRBJ2-2; 8 bases align to TRBD2. The sequence came from a woman aged 45-65 years with renal cell carcinoma. The CDR3 here is CASSIAGPNTGELFF. CDR3 in DNA: TGTGCCAGCAGTATAGCGGGGCCGAACACCGGGGAGCTGTTTTTT.